Listed here are 9 T cell receptor beta chains from one sample, sequenced in a study of cytotoxic CD8 clonotypes in ibrutinib-treated CLL (dated by TCRdb to about 2021). Receptor libraries were prepared by the immunoSEQ multiplex PCR assay. The table comes from immuneACCESS by way of TCRdb, which keeps in-frame sequences with V and J called. Part of the clones is missing from these tables; in studies checked, under half for an unresolved V gene and the rest for unknown reasons. This sample holds a few hundred thousand clones; around 66% were observed only once. Around 6.3% of the sample comes from the top ten. The specimen was PBMCs, collected after 36 months of ibrutinib treatment. The receptors here all came from a human donor with chronic lymphocytic leukemia.

This chain uses TRBV19 with TRBJ2-3, with D unclear. The CDR3 is 15 residues long. V was trimmed by 0 bases and J by 1 base, leaving 8 bases between them. Looked up from germline, CDR1 is LNHDA and CDR2 is SQIVND (reference sequence). The CDR3 DNA reads TGTGCCAGTAGTATAGATGGGGTTGGCACAGATACGCAGTATTTT. Translation: CASSIDGVGTDTQYF.

The rearrangement links TRBV28 to TRBJ2-6, with no clear D. The CDR3 is made up of 15 amino acids. Germline V gene data show CDR1 as MDHEN and CDR2 as SYDVKM. The V and J ends lost 7 bases and 4 bases respectively, with 14 bases between them. The CDR3 bases are TGTGCCAGCACCCCCTTTGGTATAGGGGCCAACGTCCTGACTTTC. Its translation is CASTPFGIGANVLTF.

The chain couples TRBV7-9 to TRBJ2-5, with D perhaps matching TRBD1 or TRBD2 (5 bases each). The V end was cut by 4 bases, the J end by 5 bases, with 14 bases between. Looked up from germline, CDR1 is SEHNR and CDR2 is FQNEAQ (reference sequence). The CDR3 runs to 14 residues. The CDR3 loop reads CASSSPGRKETQYF. The CDR3 DNA is TGTGCCAGCAGCTCCCCAGGGAGAAAGGAGACCCAGTACTTC.

V usage is TRBV7-2 and J usage is TRBJ2-2; the match to TRBD2 covers 10 bases. J was trimmed by 1 base and V by 3 bases; bases with no gene match: 2. The CDR3 extends over 16 amino acids. Germline CDR1 SGHTA, CDR2 FQGNSA. Here the CDR3 reads CASSFRTSGNTGELFF. CDR3 bases: TGTGCCAGCAGCTTCCGGACTAGCGGGAACACCGGGGAGCTGTTTTTT.

Only a few counts were recorded for this clone. The V call is TRBV27, the J call TRBJ2-7; the match to TRBD1 covers 7 bases. After removal of 4 bases from V and 3 bases from J, the junction contained 3 bases not matched to a gene. The CDR3 spans 13 residues. Germline V gene data show CDR1 as MNHEY and CDR2 as SMNVEV (reference sequence). CDR3 amino acids: CASSSRGNYEQYF. The DNA of the CDR3 is TGTGCCAGCAGTTCCAGGGGGAACTACGAGCAGTACTTC.

This clone was counted between two and nine times. V usage is TRBV6-1 and J usage is TRBJ2-7; TRBD2 is a possible D gene (6 bases). This CDR3 has 14 amino acids. Between the trimmed V and J ends, which lost 7 bases and 1 base, there was a span of 14 bases. Looked up from germline, CDR1 is MNHNS and CDR2 is SASEGT. The CDR3 loop reads CASTQPGGSYEQYF. The CDR3 region has the DNA TGTGCCAGCACTCAACCCGGGGGTTCCTACGAGCAGTACTTC.

This chain uses TRBV29-1 with TRBJ1-1, with D perhaps TRBD1 (6 bases). V lost 1 base and J 4 bases, leaving 16 bases between the germline ends. This CDR3 contains 15 residues. The germline CDR1 and CDR2 sequences are SQVTM and ANQGSEA. CDR3 sequence reads: CSVEAGSTGLTEAFF. CDR3 nucleotides: TGCAGCGTTGAAGCAGGGTCGACAGGCCTCACTGAAGCTTTCTTT.

This rearrangement joins TRBV18 to TRBJ2-7, with unresolved D. CDR3 size: 13 residues. Deletions cut 2 bases from V and 6 bases from J, with 11 bases between. Germline V gene lookup returns CDR1 KGHSH and CDR2 LQKENI. The CDR3 DNA reads TGTGCCAGCTCACCAGGGAATAGCCCCGAGCAGTACTTC. This codes for CASSPGNSPEQYF.

This chain links TRBV27 with TRBJ2-3; TRBD2 matches at 7 bases. Germline values: CDR1 MNHEY, CDR2 SMNVEV (reference sequence). The CDR3 totals 17 residues. J lost 5 bases, V lost 6 bases, and 17 bases had no gene match. Here the CDR3 reads CASSSRDYLIEIDTQYF. For the CDR3, the DNA is TGTGCCAGCAGCTCCCGGGACTACTTAATTGAGATAGATACGCAGTATTTT.